The 29 T cell receptor beta chains below were found in one sample sequenced in a study of blood T cells in healthy people across ages. A sample-barcoded 5' primer and a J-beta primer mix were used in a second PCR of about 7 to 12 cycles. TCRdb analysed the 5' RACE reads with MiXCR anew, one entry per CDR3 protein. The sample has roughly 1.6 million distinct CDR3 sequences; roughly 32% are singletons. Sample: blood. These receptors all stem from a woman aged 25 to 39 in good health.

In its sample, this clonotype was seen a few times. The V call is TRBV5-1, the J call TRBJ1-1; D gene unclear. The germline V gene has CDR1 SGHRS and CDR2 YFSETQ. With 4 bases removed from V and 1 base from J, the gap between germline ends came to 8 bases. The CDR3 extends over 13 amino acids. The CDR3 sequence: CASSRSPNTEAFF. CDR3 sequence (DNA): TGCGCCAGCAGCAGGTCGCCGAACACTGAAGCTTTCTTT.

This rearrangement joins TRBV20-1 to TRBJ2-3; TRBD2 matches at 13 bases. With 1 base clipped from V and 4 bases from J, the junction kept 8 bases outside the gene matches. The CDR3 spans 17 residues. Germline assignment: CDR1 DFQATT and CDR2 SNEGSKA (reference sequence). CDR3 in DNA: TGCAGTGCTAGAGTGCCCTGGACTAGCGGGAGTCCAGATACGCAGTATTTT. Its protein is CSARVPWTSGSPDTQYF.

This clonotype was seen only a few times. V is TRBV6-1 and J is TRBJ1-1; D is unresolved. The V and J ends lost 2 bases and 4 bases respectively, with 11 bases between them. CDR1 and CDR2 from the germline V gene are MNHNS and SASEGT. This CDR3 region has 14 residues. This chain's CDR3 is CASSEMTRPTEAFF. The DNA of the CDR3 is TGTGCCAGCAGTGAAATGACACGGCCCACTGAAGCTTTCTTT.

This chain joins TRBV15 and TRBJ1-5; no reliable D call. The germline CDR1 and CDR2 sequences are LNHNV and YYDKDF (reference sequence). The CDR3 is 14 residues long. V lost 0 bases and J lost 7, with 10 bases in between. The CDR3 bases are TGTGCCACCAGCAGAGAGCGTGGTTCCCAGCCCCAGCATTTT. This sequence encodes CATSRERGSQPQHF.

This clonotype was counted a few times. The V gene is TRBV10-3, the J gene TRBJ2-7; D call uncertain. Trimming pared 3 bases from V and 6 bases from J, leaving 12 bases between. The CDR3 sequence is 13 residues long. Germline lookup yields CDR1 ENHRY and CDR2 SYGVKD. CDR3 region: CAISDATPAEQYF. The CDR3 region has the DNA TGTGCCATCAGTGACGCGACCCCAGCCGAGCAGTACTTC.

The chain carries TRBV6-2 or TRBV6-3 and TRBJ2-1; 8 bases fit TRBD2. This CDR3 contains 13 residues. Per the germline V gene, CDR1 is MNHEY and CDR2 is SVGEGT. V gave up 6 bases and J gave up 9 bases; unmatched junction bases: 7. CDR3 sequence (DNA): TGTGCCAGCAGCGGGGGGGCCCCCGTTGAGCAGTTCTTC. This sequence encodes CASSGGAPVEQFF.

V usage is TRBV4-1 and J usage is TRBJ2-5; D might be TRBD1 or TRBD2, each matching 5 bases. The CDR3 totals 14 residues. Trimming took off 3 bases at V and 5 bases at J, with 13 bases between the two ends. The germline gives CDR1 MGHRA, CDR2 YSYEKL. The CDR3 DNA follows: TGCGCCAGCAGCCACTTTAATGGGACGGAGACCCAGTACTTC. Amino acids: CASSHFNGTETQYF.

This clonotype was detected a few times. The rearrangement uses TRBV15 and TRBJ2-5, with 7 bases aligning to TRBD2. CDR1 is LNHNV, CDR2 YYDKDF, per germline (reference sequence). V shed 1 base, J shed 2 bases, and the junction held 7 bases outside the gene matches. This CDR3 comprises 16 residues. CDR3 sequence reads: CATSRVNGRGQETQYF. In nucleotides, the CDR3 is TGTGCCACCAGCAGAGTTAACGGGCGGGGGCAAGAGACCCAGTACTTC.

The chain joins TRBV2 to TRBJ2-7, with D unresolved. Between the trimmed V and J ends, which lost 4 bases and 2 bases, there was a span of 9 bases. Germline CDR1 is SNHLY and CDR2 is FYNNEI. The CDR3 length is 13 residues. This CDR3 is CASSGHTTYEQYF. Written as DNA, the CDR3 is TGTGCCAGCAGTGGACATACTACCTACGAGCAGTACTTC.

The chain employs TRBV4-1 and TRBJ2-7, with 9 bases identical to TRBD2. J was trimmed by 4 bases and V by 3 bases; bases with no gene match: 7. The CDR3 extends over 15 amino acids. The germline gives CDR1 MGHRA, CDR2 YSYEKL. The CDR3 nucleotides are TGCGCCAGCAGCCATGAAGGACTAGCGCCTTACGAGCAGTACTTC. Its protein product is CASSHEGLAPYEQYF.

The V call is TRBV4-2, the J call TRBJ2-1, with TRBD2 as a possible D gene (6 bases). The CDR3 has 16 residues. The V gene lost 7 bases and the J gene lost 3 bases, with 19 bases spanning the gap. The germline V gene encodes CDR1 LGHNA and CDR2 YNFKEQ. This CDR3 is CASTSNAGLVYNEQFF. In DNA form, the CDR3 reads TGTGCCAGCACCTCAAACGCGGGGCTAGTCTACAATGAGCAGTTCTTC.

The chain is built from TRBV19 and TRBJ2-3; 13 bases are shared with TRBD2. Germline CDR1 is LNHDA and CDR2 is SQIVND (reference sequence). V lost 3 bases and J lost 3; bases outside the gene matches: 3. The CDR3 runs 16 residues. Here the CDR3 reads CASSIRLAGGTDTQYF. As DNA, the CDR3 is TGTGCCAGTAGTATCCGACTAGCGGGAGGAACAGATACGCAGTATTTT.

J is TRBJ2-5 and V is TRBV6-5; 12 positions match TRBD2. CDR3 length: 19 amino acids. Unmatched junction bases numbered 15, after V lost 6 bases and J lost 1 base. Per germline, CDR1 MNHEY and CDR2 SVGAGI. CDR3 DNA: TGTGCCAGCAGCTACCTGGGGGCTAGCGGGGGGGCTCGCCAAGAGACCCAGTACTTC. Translated, it gives CASSYLGASGGARQETQYF.

This clonotype was seen at least ten times. V usage is TRBV12-3 or TRBV12-4 and J usage is TRBJ2-7; D is ambiguous. This CDR3 is built from 12 residues. V was trimmed by 6 bases and J by 2 bases, leaving 8 bases between them. This chain's CDR3 is CASSTYAYEQYF. The CDR3 DNA reads as TGTGCCAGCAGCACGTATGCCTACGAGCAGTACTTC.

This clonotype was counted a few times. This chain connects TRBV6-1 to TRBJ1-5; D might be TRBD1 (6 bases). Trimming took 5 bases from V and 2 from J, leaving 25 bases between them. The CDR3 totals 19 residues. Germline V gene sequence: CDR1 MNHNS, CDR2 SASEGT. The CDR3 protein is CASSTSPGAPVSGNQPQHF. CDR3 nucleotides: TGTGCCAGCAGTACCTCCCCGGGGGCGCCTGTGTCGGGCAATCAGCCCCAGCATTTT.

This clonotype appeared a few times. The J gene is TRBJ2-5, the V gene TRBV15, with D uncertain. The V end lost 4 bases, the J end lost 2 bases, and 8 bases lay between the germline ends. The CDR3 totals 13 residues. Germline CDR1 is LNHNV and CDR2 is YYDKDF (reference sequence). Here the CDR3 DNA reads TGTGCCACCAGCATTGCTCCTCAAGAGACCCAGTACTTC. This gives the protein CATSIAPQETQYF.

Ten or more counts support this clonotype. The genes are TRBV4-1 and TRBJ2-3; TRBD2 matches at 8 bases. Germline assignment: CDR1 MGHRA and CDR2 YSYEKL. Unmatched junction bases numbered 5, after V lost 3 bases and J lost 0 bases. The CDR3 consists of 16 residues. CDR3 region: CASSQDSGVSTDTQYF. The CDR3 DNA follows: TGCGCCAGCAGCCAGGATAGCGGGGTTAGCACAGATACGCAGTATTTT.

In this sample, this clonotype turned up a few times. The chain is built from TRBV20-1 and TRBJ1-5, with TRBD1 identical over 10 bases. CDR1 is DFQATT and CDR2 is SNEGSKA in the germline V gene (reference sequence). The CDR3 extends over 15 amino acids. V lost 6 bases, J lost 3 bases, and 8 bases stayed unmatched. The CDR3, as DNA: TGCAGTGCGCCTCCGGGACAGGGGCCCAATCAGCCCCAGCATTTT. This sequence encodes CSAPPGQGPNQPQHF.

The chain uses TRBV28 and TRBJ1-2; the D is unclear. V was clipped by 2 bases and J by 6 bases, with 7 bases between them. Germline V lookup: CDR1 MDHEN, CDR2 SYDVKM. The CDR3 loop spans 12 amino acids. CDR3 in amino acids: CASSLTLNGYTF. CDR3 DNA: TGTGCCAGCAGTTTAACTCTTAATGGCTACACCTTC.

This chain links TRBV5-1 with TRBJ1-4, with D perhaps TRBD1 (5 bases). The CDR3 has 14 amino acids. Germline values: CDR1 SGHRS, CDR2 YFSETQ. Trimming took 2 bases from V and 13 from J, leaving 18 bases between them. The CDR3 region is CASSFSQGPGRLFF. The CDR3 region has the DNA TGCGCCAGCAGCTTTTCCCAGGGCCCAGGGCGACTGTTTTTT.

This clonotype came up many times. The chain has TRBV29-1 and TRBJ2-1; D is possibly TRBD2 (7 bases). The CDR3 has 15 amino acids. Trimming removed 6 bases at V and 2 bases at J, with 17 bases between. CDR1 and CDR2 (germline): SQVTM, ANQGSEA. CDR3 DNA: TGCAGCGTATTAGGTGGGGGGGCACCCTACAATGAGCAGTTCTTC. It is translated as CSVLGGGAPYNEQFF.

The V and J genes are TRBV6-5 and TRBJ1-6, with 11 bases matching TRBD1. CDR1 and CDR2 (germline): MNHEY, SVGAGI. The CDR3 runs 16 residues. Trimming took 5 bases from V and 8 from J; bases not matched to a gene: 8. The CDR3, as DNA: TGTGCCAGCAGTACCCTCGGACAGGGGGCTCATTCACCCCTCCACTTT. Translating gives CASSTLGQGAHSPLHF.

V usage is TRBV28 and J usage is TRBJ2-4, with D perhaps matching TRBD1 or TRBD2 (5 bases each). The J call may not be correct, given that the DNA end is closer to TRBJ2-7. This CDR3 spans 15 amino acids. CDR1 is MDHEN and CDR2 is SYDVKM in the germline V gene. The CDR3 DNA reads TGTGCCAGCAGTTTATGGGGGACGGGCCCCTACGAGCAGTACTTC. This sequence encodes CASSLWGTGPYEQYF.

This clonotype was picked up a small number of times. The chain recombines TRBV6-1 with TRBJ2-4; 7 bases are shared with TRBD1. Germline V gene data show CDR1 as MNHNS and CDR2 as SASEGT. The CDR3 runs to 15 residues. Trimming took 4 bases from V and 6 from J; bases not matched to a gene: 9. CDR3 DNA sequence: TGTGCCAGCAGTGCCTCGGAGACAGGGCGAAACATTCAGTACTTC. Protein product: CASSASETGRNIQYF.

This clonotype was observed a few times. The chain links TRBV6-5 to TRBJ1-2; D perhaps matches TRBD1 (5 bases). Trimming removed 6 bases at V and 4 bases at J, with 15 bases between. The length of the CDR3 is 14 residues. Looked up from germline, CDR1 is MNHEY and CDR2 is SVGAGI. CDR3 nucleotide sequence: TGTGCCAGCAGCCGGGGAGGGACGTCCTATGGCTACACCTTC. This translates into CASSRGGTSYGYTF.

The V and J genes are TRBV6-5 and TRBJ2-5; TRBD2 matches 14 bases. This CDR3 has 18 residues. With 4 bases clipped from V and 2 bases from J, the junction kept 9 bases outside the gene matches. Germline V gene data show CDR1 as MNHEY and CDR2 as SVGAGI. The CDR3 coding sequence is TGTGCCAGCAGTTTGAGACTAGCGGGGGGGCCGGAGCAAGAGACCCAGTACTTC. Protein: CASSLRLAGGPEQETQYF.

This clonotype was recorded at least ten times. The chain employs TRBV4-1 and TRBJ2-5; D remains unclear. The V and J ends lost 4 bases and 2 bases respectively, with 8 bases between them. Germline CDR1 reads MGHRA; CDR2 reads YSYEKL. This CDR3 is built from 13 residues. CDR3 DNA: TGCGCCAGCAGCCGTGGGCGTCAAGAGACCCAGTACTTC. It specifies CASSRGRQETQYF.

The chain's CDR3 is CASSLTTTEAFF. Written as DNA, the CDR3 is TGTGCCAGCAGCCTGACAACCACTGAAGCTTTCTTT. The chain has TRBV2 and TRBJ1-1, with D uncertain. Germline values: CDR1 SNHLY, CDR2 FYNNEI. This CDR3 comprises 12 residues. Trimming pared 6 bases from V and 4 bases from J, leaving 9 bases between.

This chain uses TRBV5-6 with TRBJ2-5; 10 positions match TRBD1. Germline V lookup: CDR1 SGHDT, CDR2 YYEEEE. Trimming cost V 4 bases and J 11 bases; bases outside gene matches: 11. The CDR3 covers 14 residues. The CDR3: CASSLRDRGSQQYF. As DNA, the CDR3 is TGTGCCAGCAGCCTCCGGGACAGGGGTAGTCAGCAGTACTTC.